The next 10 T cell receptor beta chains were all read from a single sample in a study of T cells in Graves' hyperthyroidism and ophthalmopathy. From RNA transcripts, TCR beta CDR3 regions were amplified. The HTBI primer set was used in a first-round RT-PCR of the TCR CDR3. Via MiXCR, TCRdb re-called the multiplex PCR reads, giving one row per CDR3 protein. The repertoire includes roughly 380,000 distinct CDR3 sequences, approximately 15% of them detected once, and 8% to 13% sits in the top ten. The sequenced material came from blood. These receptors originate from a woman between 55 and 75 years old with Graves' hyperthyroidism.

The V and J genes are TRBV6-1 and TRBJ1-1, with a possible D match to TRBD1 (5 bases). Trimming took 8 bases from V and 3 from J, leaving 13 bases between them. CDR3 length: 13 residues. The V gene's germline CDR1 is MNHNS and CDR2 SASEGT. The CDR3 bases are TGTGCCAGCGGACGGGGCAGACACACTGAAGCTTTCTTT. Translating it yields CASGRGRHTEAFF.

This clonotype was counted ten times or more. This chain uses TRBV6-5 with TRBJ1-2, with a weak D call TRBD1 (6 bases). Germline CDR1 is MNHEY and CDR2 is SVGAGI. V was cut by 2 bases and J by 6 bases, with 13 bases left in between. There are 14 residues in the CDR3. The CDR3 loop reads CASSYGQGIDGYTF. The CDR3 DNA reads TGTGCCAGCAGTTACGGGCAGGGGATCGATGGCTACACCTTC.

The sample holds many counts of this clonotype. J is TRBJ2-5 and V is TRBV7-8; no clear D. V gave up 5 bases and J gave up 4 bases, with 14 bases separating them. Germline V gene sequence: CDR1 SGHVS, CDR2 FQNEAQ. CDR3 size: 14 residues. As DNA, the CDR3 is TGTGCCAGCAGCACCCAAAGAGACGGAGAGACCCAGTACTTC. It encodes CASSTQRDGETQYF.

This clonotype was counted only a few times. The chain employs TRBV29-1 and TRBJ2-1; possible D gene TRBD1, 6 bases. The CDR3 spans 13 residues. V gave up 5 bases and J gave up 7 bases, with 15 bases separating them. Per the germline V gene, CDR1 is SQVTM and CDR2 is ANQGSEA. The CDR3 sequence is CSVLGAGLNEQFF. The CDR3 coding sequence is TGCAGCGTTCTGGGGGCCGGGTTAAATGAGCAGTTCTTC.

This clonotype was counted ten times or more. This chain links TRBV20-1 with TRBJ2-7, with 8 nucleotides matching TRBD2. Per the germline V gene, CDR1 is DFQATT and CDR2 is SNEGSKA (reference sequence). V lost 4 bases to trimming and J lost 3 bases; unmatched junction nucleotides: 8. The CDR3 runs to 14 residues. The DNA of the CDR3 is TGCAGTGCTAAGGGACTAGTTAGAAGCTACGAGCAGTACTTC. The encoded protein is CSAKGLVRSYEQYF.

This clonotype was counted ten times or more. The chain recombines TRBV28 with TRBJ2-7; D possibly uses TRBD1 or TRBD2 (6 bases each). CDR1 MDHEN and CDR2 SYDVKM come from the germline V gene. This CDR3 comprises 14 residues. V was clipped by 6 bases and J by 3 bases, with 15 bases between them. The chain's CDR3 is CASSSDGGGYEQYF. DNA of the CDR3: TGTGCCAGCAGCTCCGATGGAGGGGGCTACGAGCAGTACTTC.

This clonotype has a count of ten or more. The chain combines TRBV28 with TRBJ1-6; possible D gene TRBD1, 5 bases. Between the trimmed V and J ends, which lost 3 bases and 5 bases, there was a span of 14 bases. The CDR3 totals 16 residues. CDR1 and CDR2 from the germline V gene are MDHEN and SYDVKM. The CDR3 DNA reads TGTGCCAGCAGTTTGGCAGGGAACAGGAATAATTCACCCCTCCACTTT. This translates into CASSLAGNRNNSPLHF.

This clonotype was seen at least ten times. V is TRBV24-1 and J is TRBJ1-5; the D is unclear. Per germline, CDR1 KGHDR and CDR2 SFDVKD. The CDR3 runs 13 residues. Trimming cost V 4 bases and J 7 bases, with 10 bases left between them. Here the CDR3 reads CATSEGFLQPQHF. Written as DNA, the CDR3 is TGTGCCACCAGTGAAGGGTTTCTCCAGCCCCAGCATTTT.

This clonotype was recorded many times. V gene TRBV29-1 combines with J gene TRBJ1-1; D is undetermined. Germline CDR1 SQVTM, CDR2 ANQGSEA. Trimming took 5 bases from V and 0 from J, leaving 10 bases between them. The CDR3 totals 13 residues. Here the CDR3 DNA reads TGCAGCGTTCGAGCAGGAATGAACACTGAAGCTTTCTTT. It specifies CSVRAGMNTEAFF. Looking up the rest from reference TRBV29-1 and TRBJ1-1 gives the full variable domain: SAVISQKPSRDICQRGTSLTIQCQVDSQVTMMFWYRQQPGQSLTLIATANQGSEATYESGFVIDKFPISRPNLTFSTLTVSNMSPEDSSIYLCSVRAGMNTEAFFGQGTRLTVV.

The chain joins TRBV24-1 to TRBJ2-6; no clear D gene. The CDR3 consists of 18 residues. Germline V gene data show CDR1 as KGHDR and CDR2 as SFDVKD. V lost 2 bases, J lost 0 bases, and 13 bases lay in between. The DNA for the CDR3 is TGTGCCACCAGTGATTATCAAGATTCCCGCTCTGGGGCCAACGTCCTGACTTTC. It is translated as CATSDYQDSRSGANVLTF.